The 8 T cell receptor beta chains reported below all come from one sample, sequenced in a study of beta chain features in type 1 diabetes. Which antigens these TCRs recognize remains unknown. What was sequenced were expressed TCRB transcripts, since all of the isolated RNA had been reverse transcribed. Assay used: immunoSEQ multiplex PCR; TCRdb lists only in-frame clones, some missing. The data contain a few hundred thousand clones, 11% of them seen just once; the ten biggest clones take up about 0.018%. Study-level results: TCRB CDR3s were moderately but significantly shorter in Type 1 diabetes patients in all four CD4+ subsets.

Sequencing was carried out using naive CD4+ T cells from blood. All receptors derive from a man aged 25-45 years with type 1 diabetes.

Only a few counts were recorded for this clone. DNA of the CDR3: TGTGCCAGCAGCCGGGGGGGGGCCTCGAACACTGAAGCTTTCTTT. It codes for CASSRGGASNTEAFF. The V call is TRBV28, the J call TRBJ1-1; D might be TRBD1 (6 bases). The CDR3 extends over 15 amino acids. V shed 6 bases and J shed 1 base, with 15 bases lying between them. The germline gives CDR1 MDHEN, CDR2 SYDVKM.

This rearrangement joins TRBV2 to TRBJ2-7; D gene uncertain. The germline CDR1 and CDR2 sequences are SNHLY and FYNNEI. With 5 bases removed from V and 0 bases from J, the gap between germline ends came to 14 bases. This CDR3 has 15 residues. The CDR3 DNA reads TGTGCCAGCAGTACCCCCCCCCTGAGCTCCTACGAGCAGTACTTC. Protein sequence: CASSTPPLSSYEQYF.

This clone was seen more than once but under ten times. Other DNA sequences from this sample encode an identical CDR3 as well. This chain links TRBV7-9 with TRBJ2-3; TRBD2 matches at 8 bases. CDR1 and CDR2 from the germline V gene are SEHNR and FQNEAQ (reference sequence). V shed 3 bases, J shed 3 bases, and the junction held 2 bases outside the gene matches. CDR3 size: 14 residues. In nucleotides, the CDR3 is TGTGCCAGCAGCTTCGGGGGGGGAACAGATACGCAGTATTTT. Amino acids: CASSFGGGTDTQYF.

The genes are TRBV7-2 and TRBJ1-1; D gene uncertain. Germline values: CDR1 SGHTA, CDR2 FQGNSA. Deletions cut 7 bases from V and 0 bases from J, with 15 bases between. CDR3 length: 15 residues. CDR3 bases: TGTGCCAGCACTTCGGGGTTCCATATGAACACTGAAGCTTTCTTT. Its protein is CASTSGFHMNTEAFF.

The chain joins TRBV29-1 to TRBJ2-1; a weak D match, TRBD2 (5 bases). The germline CDR1 and CDR2 sequences are SQVTM and ANQGSEA. The CDR3 contains 12 residues. V lost 7 bases and J 8 bases, leaving 15 bases between the germline ends. CDR3 bases: TGCAGCGCGGACTCCCCGGACGATGAGCAGTTCTTC. It translates to CSADSPDDEQFF.

The chain combines TRBV6-5 with TRBJ2-2; 12 bases match TRBD2. V was pared by 6 bases and J by 5 bases, with 1 base of the junction left unmatched. CDR3 length: 14 residues. Germline V gene sequence: CDR1 MNHEY, CDR2 SVGAGI. The CDR3 here is CASSGTSGTGELFF. The CDR3 bases are TGTGCCAGCAGCGGGACTAGCGGGACCGGGGAGCTGTTTTTT.

This chain connects TRBV13 to TRBJ2-1; 9 bases fit TRBD1. The CDR3 contains 15 residues. V trimming: 6 bases; J trimming: 8 bases; junction bases outside the gene matches: 11. Per the germline V gene, CDR1 is PRHDT and CDR2 is FYEKMQ (reference sequence). CDR3 sequence: CASRFWDRDIDEQFF. The CDR3 nucleotides read TGTGCCAGCAGATTTTGGGACAGGGATATCGATGAGCAGTTCTTC.

The chain carries TRBV28 and TRBJ2-7; possibly TRBD2 for D (6 bases). The V end lost 3 bases, the J end lost 3 bases, and 12 bases lay between the germline ends. The CDR3 is made up of 14 amino acids. Germline lookup yields CDR1 MDHEN and CDR2 SYDVKM. CDR3 residues: CASSFTGSLYEQYF. In nucleotides, the CDR3 is TGTGCCAGCAGTTTTACCGGGAGCCTCTACGAGCAGTACTTC.